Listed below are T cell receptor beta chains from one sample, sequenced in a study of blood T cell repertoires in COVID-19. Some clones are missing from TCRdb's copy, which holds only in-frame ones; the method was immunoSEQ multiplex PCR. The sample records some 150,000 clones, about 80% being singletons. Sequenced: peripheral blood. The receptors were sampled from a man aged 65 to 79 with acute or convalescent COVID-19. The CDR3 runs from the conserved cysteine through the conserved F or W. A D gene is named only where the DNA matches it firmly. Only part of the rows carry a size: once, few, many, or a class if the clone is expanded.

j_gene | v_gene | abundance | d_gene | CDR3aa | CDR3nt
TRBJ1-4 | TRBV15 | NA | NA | CATSRDRASGYEKLFF | TGTGCCACCAGCAGAGATCGCGCCAGCGGCTATGAAAAACTGTTTTTT
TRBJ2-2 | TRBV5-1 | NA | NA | CASSLGQADTGELFF | TGCGCCAGCAGCTTGGGACAGGCGGACACCGGGGAGCTGTTTTTT
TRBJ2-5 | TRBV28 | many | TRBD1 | CASSFPPTGARSETQYF | TGTGCCAGCAGTTTCCCACCGACAGGGGCTAGATCAGAGACCCAGTACTTC
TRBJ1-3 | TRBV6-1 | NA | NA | CASSESGVGNTIYF | TGTGCCAGCAGTGAATCAGGGGTCGGAAACACCATATATTTT
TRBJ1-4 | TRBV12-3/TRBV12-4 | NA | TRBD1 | CASSFGQGEKLFF | TGTGCCAGCAGTTTCGGACAGGGTGAAAAACTGTTTTTT
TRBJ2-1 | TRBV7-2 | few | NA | CASSLFGLNEQFF | TGTGCCAGCAGCTTATTTGGCCTTAATGAGCAGTTCTTC
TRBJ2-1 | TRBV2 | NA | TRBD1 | CASSRRQGIYNEQFF | TGTGCCAGCAGTAGAAGACAGGGCATCTACAATGAGCAGTTCTTC
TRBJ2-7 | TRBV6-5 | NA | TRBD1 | CATLGTVSYEQYF | TGTGCCACCTTGGGGACAGTCTCCTACGAGCAGTACTTC
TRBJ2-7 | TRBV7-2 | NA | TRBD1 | CASRPTPGQGGYEQYF | TGTGCCAGCAGGCCAACCCCGGGACAGGGGGGGTACGAGCAGTACTTC
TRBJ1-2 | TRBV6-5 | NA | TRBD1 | CASRPQGAPGYTF | TGTGCCAGCAGGCCACAGGGGGCGCCGGGCTACACCTTC
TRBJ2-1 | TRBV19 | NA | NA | CASSISAGLYNEQFF | TGTGCCAGTAGTATCTCTGCAGGTTTGTACAATGAGCAGTTCTTC
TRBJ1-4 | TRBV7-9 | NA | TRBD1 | CASSRHPGQGTANEKLFF | TGTGCCAGCAGCCGACACCCGGGACAGGGGACGGCTAATGAAAAACTGTTTTTT
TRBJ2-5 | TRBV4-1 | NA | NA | CASSQTTGTTYETQYF | TGCGCCAGCAGCCAGACGACAGGAACAACTTATGAGACCCAGTACTTC
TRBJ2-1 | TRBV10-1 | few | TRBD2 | CASSLLAGGSYNEQFF | TGCGCCAGCAGTCTCTTAGCGGGAGGCTCCTACAATGAGCAGTTCTTC
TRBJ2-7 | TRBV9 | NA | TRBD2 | CASSPRGEGASYEQYF | TGTGCCAGCAGCCCCCGCGGGGAGGGTGCCTCCTACGAGCAGTACTTC
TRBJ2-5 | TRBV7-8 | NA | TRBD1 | CASSFRATDRAETQYF | TGTGCCAGCAGCTTTCGAGCGACGGACAGGGCCGAGACCCAGTACTTC
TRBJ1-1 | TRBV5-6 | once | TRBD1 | CASSPGTGVGPEAFF | TGTGCCAGCAGCCCCGGGACAGGGGTCGGTCCTGAAGCTTTCTTT
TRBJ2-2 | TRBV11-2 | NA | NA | CASSTPPGVFPAGELFF | TGTGCCAGCAGCACCCCCCCGGGTGTGTTTCCCGCGGGGGAGCTGTTTTTT
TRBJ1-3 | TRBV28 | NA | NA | CATPGAGDTIYF | TGTGCCACCCCAGGGGCCGGGGACACCATATATTTT
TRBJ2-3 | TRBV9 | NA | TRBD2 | CASSAGRAADTQYF | TGTGCCAGCAGCGCCGGGAGGGCAGCAGATACGCAGTATTTT
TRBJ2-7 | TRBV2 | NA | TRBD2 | CASSVLLAGGEQYF | TGTGCCAGCAGTGTTCTACTAGCGGGAGGCGAGCAGTACTTC
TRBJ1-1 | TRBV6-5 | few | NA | CASILRGGTEAFF | TGTGCCAGCATCCTTCGGGGGGGCACTGAAGCTTTCTTT
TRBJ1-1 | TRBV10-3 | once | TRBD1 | CAMKSGTGGADTEAFF | TGTGCCATGAAAAGTGGGACAGGGGGCGCGGACACTGAAGCTTTCTTT
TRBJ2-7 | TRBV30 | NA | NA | CAWEGSSSYEQYF | TGTGCCTGGGAGGGTTCGAGCTCCTACGAGCAGTACTTC
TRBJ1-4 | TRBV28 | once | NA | CASSFVRMSGGLNEKLFF | TGTGCCAGCAGTTTCGTGCGGATGTCCGGGGGGTTAAATGAAAAACTGTTTTTT
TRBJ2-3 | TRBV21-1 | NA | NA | CASSDRDRWVTHWTQYF | TGTGCCAGCAGCGACCGGGACAGGTGGGTCACACACTGGACGCAGTATTTT
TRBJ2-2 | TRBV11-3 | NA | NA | CASSAQGGGQGELFF | TGTGCCAGCAGCGCGCAAGGCGGGGGACAAGGGGAGCTGTTTTTT
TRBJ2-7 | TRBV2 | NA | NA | CASRAGASYEQYF | TGTGCCAGCAGGGCAGGGGCGTCCTACGAGCAGTACTTC
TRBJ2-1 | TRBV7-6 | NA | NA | CASSLELANEQFF | TGTGCCAGCAGCTTAGAGTTAGCCAATGAGCAGTTCTTC
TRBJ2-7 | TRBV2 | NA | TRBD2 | CASSEASGVPNGAYEQYF | TGTGCCAGCAGTGAGGCGAGCGGGGTCCCAAACGGGGCCTACGAGCAGTACTTC
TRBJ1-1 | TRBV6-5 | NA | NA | CASRPYENTEAFF | TGTGCCAGCAGACCCTATGAGAACACTGAAGCTTTCTTT
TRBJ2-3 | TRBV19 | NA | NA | CASQGRGSNTDTQYF | TGTGCCAGTCAGGGGAGGGGCAGCAACACAGATACGCAGTATTTT
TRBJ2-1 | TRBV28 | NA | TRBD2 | CASRVAGDNEQFF | TGTGCCAGCAGGGTAGCGGGGGACAATGAGCAGTTCTTC
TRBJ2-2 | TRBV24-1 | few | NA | CATSDPKGGGYTGELFF | TGTGCCACCAGTGACCCCAAGGGGGGGGGATACACCGGGGAGCTGTTTTTT
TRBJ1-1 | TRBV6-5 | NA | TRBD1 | CASSYSRGRGTEAFF | TGTGCCAGCAGTTACTCGAGGGGGCGAGGGACTGAAGCTTTCTTT
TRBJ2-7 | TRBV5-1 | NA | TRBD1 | CASSTRTGGDSSYEQYF | TGCGCCAGCAGCACGAGGACAGGGGGCGACTCCTCCTACGAGCAGTACTTC
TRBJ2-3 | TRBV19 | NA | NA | CASSKGRGTDTQYF | TGTGCCAGTAGTAAGGGCAGGGGCACAGATACGCAGTATTTT
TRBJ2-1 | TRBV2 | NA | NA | CASSEALSFGNEQFF | TGTGCCAGCAGTGAAGCCCTTTCTTTCGGGAATGAGCAGTTCTTC
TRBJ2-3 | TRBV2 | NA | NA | CASSSPRDTQYF | TGTGCCAGCAGTTCCCCGAGGGATACGCAGTATTTT
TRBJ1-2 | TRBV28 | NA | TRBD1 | CASSLPGQGDYGYTF | TGTGCCAGCAGCCTACCTGGACAGGGGGACTATGGCTACACCTTC
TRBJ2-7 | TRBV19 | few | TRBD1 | CASGDRFGDEQYF | TGTGCCAGTGGGGACAGGTTTGGCGACGAGCAGTACTTC
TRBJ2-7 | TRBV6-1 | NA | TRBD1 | CASSEAPGQGFSEQYF | TGTGCCAGCAGTGAAGCTCCGGGACAGGGGTTTTCCGAGCAGTACTTC
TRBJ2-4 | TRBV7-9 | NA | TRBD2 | CASSSRGLAENIQYF | TGTGCCAGCAGCTCGAGGGGACTAGCGGAAAACATTCAGTACTTC
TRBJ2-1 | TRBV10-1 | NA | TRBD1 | CASSEGTGFANEQFF | TGCGCCAGCAGTGAGGGGACAGGGTTCGCCAATGAGCAGTTCTTC
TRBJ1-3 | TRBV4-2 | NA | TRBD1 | CASSHSTGENTIYF | TGTGCCAGCAGCCATTCGACAGGGGAAAACACCATATATTTT
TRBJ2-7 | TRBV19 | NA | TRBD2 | CASSIDPTSGIHEQYF | TGTGCCAGTAGTATAGATCCCACTAGCGGTATTCACGAGCAGTACTTC
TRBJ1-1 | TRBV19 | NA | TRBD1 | CASSPDRDTEAFF | TGTGCCAGTAGTCCGGACAGGGACACTGAAGCTTTCTTT
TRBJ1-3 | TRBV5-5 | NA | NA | CASSLTGISGNTIYF | TGTGCCAGCAGCTTAACAGGCATCTCTGGAAACACCATATATTTT
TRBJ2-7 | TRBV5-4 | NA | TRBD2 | CASSLAGGGGSYEQYF | TGTGCCAGCAGCTTGGCCGGGGGCGGGGGGAGCTACGAGCAGTACTTC
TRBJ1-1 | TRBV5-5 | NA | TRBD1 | CASSPDRDTEAFF | TGTGCCAGCAGCCCGGACAGGGACACTGAAGCTTTCTTT
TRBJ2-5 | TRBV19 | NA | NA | CASSINREETQYF | TGTGCCAGTAGTATTAACAGGGAAGAGACCCAGTACTTC
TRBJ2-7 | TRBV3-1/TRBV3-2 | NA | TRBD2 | CASSQGHRLANEQYF | TGTGCCAGCAGCCAAGGACATAGACTAGCTAACGAGCAGTACTTC